Included here is one TCR beta chain sequence, with context. Its target is unknown. Trimming removed 6 bases from V and 3 bases from J, with 15 bases in between. The germline gives CDR1 MDHEN, CDR2 SYDVKM. This CDR3 comprises 15 residues. This entry belongs to a study of cytomegalovirus exposure and HLA in healthy donors. General study findings and limits: Rarity held for most TCR sequences, but there were some public TCRs that occurred in many donors. In vitro confirmation showed a few CMV-associated chains to be CMV antigen specific. Subsequent analysis of the 120 or so validation repertoires found a tendency for first-cohort TCR clusters to co-occur. Altogether, 160 or so TCR beta chains were recorded as cytomegalovirus-associated.

The assay was immunoSEQ multiplex PCR, and TCRdb's table has in-frame clones only and misses some. The sample comprises about 340,000 clones, about nine tenths of which are singletons, and more than 0.8% rests with the top ten. The chain couples TRBV28 to TRBJ2-1; D remains unclear. The material sequenced was PBMCs. The TCR sequence derives from a woman between 18 and 29 years old in good health and CMV-seronegative. The CDR3 loop reads CASSPPRMFYNEQFF. In nucleotides, the CDR3 is TGTGCCAGCAGCCCACCCAGGATGTTCTACAATGAGCAGTTCTTC. Full variable domain (missing parts from reference TRBV28 and TRBJ2-1): DVKVTQSSRYLVKRTGEKVFLECVQDMDHENMFWYRQDPGLGLRLIYFSYDVKMKEKGDIPEGYSVSREKKERFSLILESASTNQTSMYLCASSPPRMFYNEQFFGPGTRLTVL.